Presented here are 2 T cell receptor beta chains from one specimen sequenced in a study of monozygotic twins with inflammatory bowel disease. TCRdb reprocessed the 5' RACE reads; each CDR3 protein has one entry and no DNA is given. Found here are some 190,000 distinct CDR3 sequences; the top ten clones hold 7.7%. Input material: blood. The receptors stem from a human donor with ulcerative colitis or Crohn's disease, or a healthy co-twin of an affected twin (not recorded which).

This rearrangement joins TRBV13 to TRBJ1-6; the TCRdb D gene call, TRBD1, has no DNA to confirm it. Germline CDR1 PRHDT, CDR2 FYEKMQ (reference sequence). The CDR3 runs to 15 residues. The CDR3 reads CASSPTGGSDSPLHF.

The chain joins TRBV6-1 to TRBJ2-3; without DNA, the TCRdb call of TRBD2 cannot be checked. CDR1 is MNHNS, CDR2 SASEGT, per germline. The CDR3 sequence is 16 residues long. The CDR3 region is CASSPRLAGSTDTQYF.